What follows is one TCR beta chain and its context. The read is 3 residues too short to cover the CDR3 end, so that end is filled in from the germline J gene. The sample is drawn from a study of Tregs in tolerant kidney transplant recipients. Mixed chimerism was transient after nonmyeloablative marrow transplants from related graft donors. CD4+CD25+CD127- Tregs, CD4+CD25- non-Tregs, CD4 and CD8 cells were sorted. Sequenced by immunoSEQ multiplex PCR; TCRdb stores in-frame clones only, minus some. The sample totals some 25,000 clones; its top ten clones hold roughly 3.7%. Trimming removed 4 bases at V and 2 bases at J, with 9 bases between. CDR3 length: 13 residues. Germline values: CDR1 MGHRA, CDR2 YSYEKL.

The receptor comes from a human patient who received a combined kidney and bone marrow transplant. Some T cells may possibly be graft donor cells. V and J are TRBV4-1 and TRBJ2-7; maybe TRBD2 (5 bases). The sequencing used CD4+ T cells from blood (PBMCs), collected 6 months after the transplant. CDR3 DNA, as far as it was read: TGCGCCAGCAGCCCGGGGATAGCCTACGAG. Its translation: CASSPGIAYE. The entire CDR3 protein reads CASSPGIAYEQYF.